This T cell receptor (beta chain) was found in a study of T cell repertoires in cytomegalovirus infection. MiXCR, run by TCRdb on the reads, gives a single entry per CDR3 protein. The sample has roughly 230,000 distinct CDR3 sequences, roughly an eighth seen once. Germline-derived CDR1 and CDR2 are MNHNS and SASEGT. V was clipped by 6 bases and J by 0 bases, with 12 bases between them. This CDR3 has 14 amino acids. This clonotype was seen ten or more times. The sample taken for sequencing was PBMCs. The chain has TRBV6-1 and TRBJ2-7; tentative D call: TRBD1 (6 bases). The sequence derives from a human donor in good health (CMV status not recorded). Some clones in this sample may be carry-over from other donors' samples. CDR3 region: CASRRDTNSYEQYF. Written as DNA, the CDR3 is TGTGCCAGCAGGAGGGACACTAACTCCTACGAGCAGTACTTC.